These 29 T cell receptor beta chains came from one sample sequenced in a study of blood T cell repertoires in COVID-19. Repertoires were generated with immunoSEQ multiplex PCR, while TCRdb's copy carries only in-frame clones and drops some. This table holds some 400,000 clones, about nine tenths found once. The sample consisted of PBMCs or T cells enriched from blood (not recorded which). Receptor source: a woman aged 25 to 45 who had recovered from COVID-19.

The gene calls are TRBV7-8 and TRBJ2-5; perhaps TRBD1 as D (6 bases). Trimming took off 4 bases at V and 9 bases at J, with 21 bases between the two ends. The CDR3 runs 15 residues. In germline, CDR1 is SGHVS, CDR2 FQNEAQ. CDR3 coding DNA: TGTGCCAGCAGCTCATACAGGGAACGCGCGGAGGCCCAGTACTTC. It specifies CASSSYRERAEAQYF.

The chain joins TRBV30 to TRBJ1-6; 7 nucleotides agree with TRBD1. V dropped 5 bases and J dropped 5; count of bases not matched to a gene: 6. The CDR3 length is 14 residues. Germline V gene data show CDR1 as GTSNPN and CDR2 as SVGIG (reference sequence). The CDR3 DNA is TGTGCCTGGGACAGGGAAGTCAATAATTCACCCCTCCACTTT. Its protein is CAWDREVNNSPLHF. Using reference TRBV30 and TRBJ1-6 for the parts outside the CDR3, the full variable domain is SQTIHQWPATLVQPVGSPLSLECTVEGTSNPNLYWYRQAAGRGLQLLFYSVGIGQISSEVPQNLSASRPQDRQFILSSKKLLLSDSGFYLCAWDREVNNSPLHFGNGTRLTVT.

The gene calls are TRBV4-3 and TRBJ1-2, with D perhaps TRBD1 (6 bases). The CDR3 totals 14 residues. Germline CDR1 LGHNA, CDR2 YSLEER. V was shortened by 0 bases and J by 4 bases, with 9 bases between the two germline ends. The CDR3: CASSQDRGGYGYTF. The CDR3 DNA follows: TGCGCCAGCAGCCAAGATAGGGGGGGCTATGGCTACACCTTC.

The J gene is TRBJ2-7, the V gene TRBV29-1, with D perhaps matching TRBD1 (5 bases). In germline, CDR1 is SQVTM, CDR2 ANQGSEA. The CDR3 totals 13 residues. Trimming removed 3 bases from V and 4 bases from J, with 13 bases in between. The CDR3 region is CSVDASDSYEQYF. In nucleotides, the CDR3 is TGCAGCGTTGACGCTTCTGACAGTTACGAGCAGTACTTC.

This clone appeared once. The V call is TRBV7-9, the J call TRBJ1-2, with D hard to call. Per germline, CDR1 SEHNR and CDR2 FQNEAQ (reference sequence). This CDR3 contains 12 residues. V was pared by 6 bases and J by 6 bases, with 11 bases between. CDR3 DNA sequence: TGTGCCAGCAGTCCGAGGTTTGATGGCTACACCTTC. Protein product: CASSPRFDGYTF.

V is TRBV3-1 (or the pseudogene TRBV3-2) and J is TRBJ1-2; 10 bases line up with TRBD1. After removal of 5 bases from V and 6 bases from J, the junction contained 6 bases not matched to a gene. Germline loops: CDR1 LGHDT, CDR2 YNNKEL (reference sequence). This CDR3 comprises 14 residues. The CDR3 DNA sequence: TGTGCCAGCAGCTTGGGACAGGGGTTGCATGGCTACACCTTC. It yields the protein CASSLGQGLHGYTF.

The V call is TRBV13, the J call TRBJ1-2; tentatively, D is TRBD1 (6 bases). The V gene lost 2 bases and the J gene lost 8 bases, with 18 bases spanning the gap. The CDR3 runs 15 residues. Germline V gives CDR1 PRHDT, CDR2 FYEKMQ (reference sequence). The CDR3 is CASSLTQQGRSGYTF. CDR3 nucleotide sequence: TGTGCCAGCAGCTTAACTCAGCAGGGGCGAAGCGGCTACACCTTC.

The chain links TRBV7-9 to TRBJ2-7, with 7 bases identical to TRBD1. Germline lookup yields CDR1 SEHNR and CDR2 FQNEAQ (reference sequence). Trimming removed 3 bases from V and 0 bases from J; junction bases left unmatched: 8. The CDR3 runs 16 residues. CDR3 DNA: TGTGCCAGCAGCTTTTCCCTGGGACAGTTCTCCTACGAGCAGTACTTC. Its translation: CASSFSLGQFSYEQYF. Drawing the rest from reference TRBV7-9 and TRBJ2-7, the complete variable domain is DTGVSQNPRHKITKRGQNVTFRCDPISEHNRLYWYRQTLGQGPEFLTYFQNEAQLEKSRLLSDRFSAERPKGSFSTLEIQRTEQGDSAMYLCASSFSLGQFSYEQYFGPGTRLTVT.

This clone has a single count. The V and J genes are TRBV2 and TRBJ2-5; D remains ambiguous. The CDR3 covers 13 residues. The germline V gene encodes CDR1 SNHLY and CDR2 FYNNEI. The V and J ends lost 5 bases and 4 bases respectively, with 11 bases between them. CDR3 nucleotide sequence: TGTGCCAGCAGTTCCGAGAATAGAGAGACCCAGTACTTC. Encoded protein: CASSSENRETQYF. The full variable domain, completed using reference TRBV2 and TRBJ2-5, is EPEVTQTPSHQVTQMGQEVILRCVPISNHLYFYWYRQILGQKVEFLVSFYNNEISEKSEIFDDQFSVERPDGSNFTLKIRSTKLEDSAMYFCASSSENRETQYFGPGTRLLVL.

The rearrangement links TRBV29-1 to TRBJ1-1; weak D call: TRBD1 (6 bases). CDR1 is SQVTM, CDR2 ANQGSEA, per germline. Trimming pared 4 bases from V and 1 base from J, leaving 10 bases between. The CDR3 is 13 residues long. As DNA, the CDR3 is TGCAGCGTTGGTGGGGGCAGGAACACTGAAGCTTTCTTT. This codes for CSVGGGRNTEAFF.

This clone was seen a few times. The gene calls are TRBV7-6 and TRBJ2-7, with D tentatively TRBD2 (5 bases). Germline V CDR1 and CDR2: SGHVS, FNYEAQ. Trimming removed 1 base from V and 3 bases from J, with 13 bases in between. The CDR3 is 15 residues long. The CDR3 region is CASSLESGRVYEQYF. CDR3 nucleotide sequence: TGTGCCAGCAGCTTAGAGTCGGGGAGAGTCTACGAGCAGTACTTC.

This clone was recorded once. V usage is TRBV12-3 or TRBV12-4 and J usage is TRBJ2-7; weak D call: TRBD1 (6 bases). V lost 6 bases and J 6 bases, leaving 9 bases between the germline ends. This CDR3 comprises 11 residues. The CDR3 reads CASRWGLEQYF. The CDR3 bases are TGTGCCAGCAGATGGGGGCTCGAGCAGTACTTC.

The chain uses TRBV10-3 and TRBJ2-7, with D possibly matching TRBD1 (6 bases). The germline V gene encodes CDR1 ENHRY and CDR2 SYGVKD. V dropped 3 bases and J dropped 2 bases, with 14 bases sitting between them. CDR3 size: 15 residues. CDR3 region: CAISEERGSTYEQYF. The CDR3 bases are TGTGCCATCAGTGAAGAGAGGGGGTCTACCTACGAGCAGTACTTC.

This chain connects TRBV7-9 to TRBJ2-2, with TRBD2 as a possible D gene (5 bases). The CDR3 is 16 residues long. Germline V lookup: CDR1 SEHNR, CDR2 FQNEAQ (reference sequence). Deletions cut 0 bases from V and 5 bases from J, with 13 bases between. CDR3 protein: CASSLARIEGTGELFF. The CDR3 nucleotides read TGTGCCAGCAGCTTAGCAAGGATCGAGGGAACCGGGGAGCTGTTTTTT.

The chain combines TRBV7-8 with TRBJ2-2; weak D call: TRBD1 (5 bases). The length of the CDR3 is 15 residues. The ends were cut back, 2 bases at V and 4 bases at J, with 11 bases in the middle. Germline V gene lookup returns CDR1 SGHVS and CDR2 FQNEAQ. The CDR3 DNA reads as TGTGCCAGCAGCTTACTTACAGGACCCACCGGGGAGCTGTTTTTT. As protein: CASSLLTGPTGELFF.

The chain links TRBV3-1 (or the pseudogene TRBV3-2) to TRBJ2-2; TRBD1 is a possible D gene (6 bases). The germline V gene encodes CDR1 LGHDT and CDR2 YNNKEL (reference sequence). The CDR3 has 20 amino acids. Between the trimmed V and J ends, which lost 3 bases and 1 base, there was a span of 24 bases. The DNA for the CDR3 is TGTGCCAGCAGCCATCGAAGAACCCTCGACAGGAACATGAACACCGGGGAGCTGTTTTTT. Encoded protein: CASSHRRTLDRNMNTGELFF.

The genes are TRBV25-1 and TRBJ1-4; unclear D gene. The CDR3 loop spans 16 amino acids. V was clipped by 2 bases and J by 5 bases, with 15 bases between them. CDR1 and CDR2 from the germline V gene are MGHDK and SYGVNS. This CDR3 reads CASSEGRPGQNEKLFF. DNA for the CDR3: TGTGCCAGCAGTGAAGGCCGCCCAGGTCAAAATGAAAAACTGTTTTTT.

This clone was seen at least ten times. The rearrangement uses TRBV11-2 and TRBJ2-6; D remains unclear. Trimming took 3 bases from V and 0 from J, leaving 3 bases between them. The germline V gene encodes CDR1 SGHAT and CDR2 FQNNGV. The CDR3 is 14 amino acids. CDR3 loop: CASSFGSGANVLTF. CDR3 sequence (DNA): TGTGCCAGCAGCTTCGGCTCTGGGGCCAACGTCCTGACTTTC.

The chain links TRBV5-5 to TRBJ1-1; D not resolved. The CDR3 has 13 residues. In germline, CDR1 is SGHKS, CDR2 YYEKEE (reference sequence). The V gene lost 5 bases and the J gene lost 0 bases, with 8 bases spanning the gap. Here the CDR3 reads CASSLTVNTEAFF. The CDR3 bases are TGTGCCAGCAGTTTAACAGTGAACACTGAAGCTTTCTTT.

The chain recombines TRBV2 with TRBJ1-5; 9 nucleotides match TRBD1. This CDR3 spans 14 amino acids. CDR1 and CDR2 (germline): SNHLY, FYNNEI. V was pared by 7 bases and J by 8 bases, with 9 bases of the junction left unmatched. The CDR3 reads CASKITGGEKPQHF. The CDR3 coding sequence is TGTGCCAGCAAAATAACAGGGGGCGAGAAGCCCCAGCATTTT. The full variable domain, completed using reference TRBV2 and TRBJ1-5, is EPEVTQTPSHQVTQMGQEVILRCVPISNHLYFYWYRQILGQKVEFLVSFYNNEISEKSEIFDDQFSVERPDGSNFTLKIRSTKLEDSAMYFCASKITGGEKPQHFGDGTRLSIL.

The chain joins TRBV29-1 to TRBJ1-1, with 8 bases identical to TRBD1. Trimming took 4 bases from V and 6 from J; bases not matched to a gene: 16. The CDR3 covers 16 residues. In germline, CDR1 is SQVTM, CDR2 ANQGSEA. CDR3 in DNA: TGCAGCGTTGTGCTATTCAAGACAGGGGATTTCGCTGAAGCTTTCTTT. It codes for CSVVLFKTGDFAEAFF.

This sequence joins TRBV18 and TRBJ1-1, with 8 positions matching TRBD1. V trimming: 3 bases; J trimming: 5 bases; junction bases outside the gene matches: 8. CDR1 and CDR2 (germline): KGHSH, LQKENI. This CDR3 is built from 15 residues. CDR3 amino acids: CASSPTVDRVTEAFF. For the CDR3, the DNA is TGTGCCAGCTCACCTACCGTGGACAGGGTAACTGAAGCTTTCTTT.

This rearrangement joins TRBV5-1 to TRBJ2-3; 10 nucleotides agree with TRBD2. The CDR3 length is 18 residues. Germline V CDR1 and CDR2: SGHRS, YFSETQ. V lost 4 bases, J lost 1 base, and 12 bases stayed unmatched. In DNA, the CDR3 is TGCGCCAGCAGCCCCCGACGACTAGCGGGCTTGGGCACAGATACGCAGTATTTT. This codes for CASSPRRLAGLGTDTQYF.

The chain employs TRBV6-6 and TRBJ2-7; D is perhaps TRBD2 (5 bases). The V gene lost 9 bases and the J gene lost 3 bases, with 9 bases spanning the gap. Germline CDR1 is MNHNY and CDR2 is SVGAGI (reference sequence). CDR3 length: 11 residues. The DNA of the CDR3 is TGTGCCAGTGAGGGCCTCTACGAGCAGTACTTC. This translates into CASEGLYEQYF.

The CDR3 nucleotides read TGTGCCAGCAGGTACAGGGTCAAATCGACTGAAGCTTTCTTT. The encoded protein is CASRYRVKSTEAFF. This chain uses TRBV2 with TRBJ1-1; possible D gene TRBD1, 6 bases. Germline CDR1 reads SNHLY; CDR2 reads FYNNEI. CDR3 size: 14 residues. V gave up 6 bases and J gave up 5 bases, with 16 bases separating them.

As regards this clone: Other DNA variants within this sample encode the same CDR3. The rearrangement links TRBV3-1 (or the pseudogene TRBV3-2) to TRBJ2-5; D call uncertain. The CDR3 consists of 12 residues. Looked up from germline, CDR1 is LGHDT and CDR2 is YNNKEL (reference sequence). Between the trimmed V and J ends, which lost 3 bases and 5 bases, there was a span of 7 bases. The CDR3 here is CASSQFGETQYF. The DNA of the CDR3 is TGTGCCAGCAGCCAGTTCGGGGAGACCCAGTACTTC.

The CDR3 sequence: CASSFTGTGGSRTDTQYF. Written as DNA, the CDR3 is TGTGCCAGCAGCTTCACCGGGACAGGGGGTTCCCGCACAGATACGCAGTATTTT. The rearrangement uses TRBV11-2 and TRBJ2-3, with TRBD1 matching 11 bases. CDR3 size: 18 residues. V was clipped by 3 bases and J by 1 base; unmatched bases: 9. Germline V gives CDR1 SGHAT, CDR2 FQNNGV.

The chain couples TRBV27 to TRBJ1-4; perhaps TRBD1 as D (6 bases). CDR1 and CDR2 from the germline V gene are MNHEY and SMNVEV (reference sequence). The CDR3 loop spans 15 amino acids. V dropped 4 bases and J dropped 7 bases, with 16 bases sitting between them. DNA for the CDR3: TGTGCCAGCAGTTCGTTGGGGGCTGGGAGTGAAAAACTGTTTTTT. The encoded protein is CASSSLGAGSEKLFF.

This clone showed up just once. The V call is TRBV10-1, the J call TRBJ1-3, with D possibly being TRBD1 (5 bases). Trimming cost V 3 bases and J 6 bases, with 18 bases left between them. This CDR3 region has 16 residues. Germline-derived CDR1 and CDR2 are WNHNN and SYGVQD (reference sequence). The CDR3 is CASSDRTGTGENTIYF. The CDR3 DNA reads as TGCGCCAGCAGTGATAGAACCGGGACTGGAGAAAACACCATATATTTT.